The entry below gives a single TCR beta chain sequence along with its context. Its specificity is not known. Germline is not matched at one junction end, which may reflect a read error. Patients were newly diagnosed with stage II-IVA oral cavity squamous cell carcinoma without prior systemic or radiation treatment. Germline lookup yields CDR1 ENHRY and CDR2 SYGVKD. CDR3 length: 15 amino acids. TCRdb keeps only in-frame clones here, not all; method: immunoSEQ multiplex PCR. The table has over 6,500 clones, over 45% seen once. The data belong to a study of neoadjuvant anti-PD-1 for oral cavity cancer. Whole-study context: Patients without progression got a fourth dose around day 43. Study-level results: Larger post-treatment preexisting tumor clones tracked with greater tumor shrinkage.

Sample: tumor tissue, taken before nivolumab (anti-PD-1) treatment. The chain has TRBV10-3 and TRBJ1-2; 7 bases are shared with TRBD1. This clonotype was obtained from a person aged 35-80 years with oral cavity squamous cell carcinoma. The CDR3 loop is CAISKSRSGGVGYTF. CDR3 sequence (DNA): TGTGCCATCAGTAAGTCGAGATCAGGGGGTGTTGGCTACACCTTC.